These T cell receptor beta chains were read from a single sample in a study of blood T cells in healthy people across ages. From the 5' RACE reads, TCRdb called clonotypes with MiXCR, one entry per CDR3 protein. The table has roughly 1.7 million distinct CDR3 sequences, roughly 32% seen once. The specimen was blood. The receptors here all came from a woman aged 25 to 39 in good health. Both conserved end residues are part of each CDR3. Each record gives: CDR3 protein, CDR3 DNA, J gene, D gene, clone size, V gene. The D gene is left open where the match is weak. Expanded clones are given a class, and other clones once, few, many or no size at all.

CASSSWDIQETQYF | TGTGCCAGCAGTTCTTGGGACATTCAAGAGACCCAGTACTTC | TRBJ2-5 | . | . | TRBV12-3/TRBV12-4
CASSLVGAGTTDTQYF | TGTGCCAGCAGTTTAGTAGGAGCGGGAACCACAGATACGCAGTATTTT | TRBJ2-3 | TRBD2 | . | TRBV12-3/TRBV12-4
CSARVSTRVGDYNSPLHF | TGCAGTGCTAGAGTTTCCACCAGGGTAGGAGACTATAATTCACCCCTCCACTTT | TRBJ1-6 | . | . | TRBV20-1
CASSIRDGPSTEAFF | TGTGCCAGTAGTATCCGCGATGGACCGAGCACTGAAGCTTTCTTT | TRBJ1-1 | . | . | TRBV19
CASTPGVRNQPQHF | TGTGCCAGCACCCCCGGGGTTCGCAATCAGCCCCAGCATTTT | TRBJ1-5 | . | . | TRBV6-5
CASSLVPGQGAGDIQYF | TGTGCCAGCAGCTTGGTACCGGGACAGGGGGCTGGTGACATTCAGTACTTC | TRBJ2-4 | TRBD1 | . | TRBV7-9
CASSLTGVWETQYF | TGCGCCAGCAGCTTGACGGGAGTGTGGGAGACCCAGTACTTC | TRBJ2-5 | . | many | TRBV5-1
CSARAPPAEQYF | TGCAGTGCTAGAGCCCCCCCCGCCGAGCAGTACTTC | TRBJ2-7 | . | few | TRBV20-1
CASSLEWMELFF | TGTGCCAGCAGCTTAGAATGGATGGAGCTGTTTTTT | TRBJ2-2 | . | . | TRBV7-9
CASSVDGGLAYYNEQFF | TGTGCCAGCAGCGTAGATGGCGGGCTAGCGTATTACAATGAGCAGTTCTTC | TRBJ2-1 | . | few | TRBV9
CASSPPSGEQYF | TGTGCCAGCTCACCACCCAGCGGCGAGCAGTACTTC | TRBJ2-7 | . | . | TRBV3-1
CASSWAGQGYQETQYF | TGCGCCAGCAGCTGGGCGGGACAGGGGTACCAAGAGACCCAGTACTTC | TRBJ2-5 | TRBD1 | . | TRBV5-1
CSAGQEGGTTDTQYF | TGCAGTGCAGGTCAAGAGGGGGGAACCACAGATACGCAGTATTTT | TRBJ2-3 | . | few | TRBV20-1
CASSRSGESTDTQYF | TGTGCCAGCAGCCGTAGCGGGGAGAGCACAGATACGCAGTATTTT | TRBJ2-3 | TRBD2 | few | TRBV3-1
CAISEVGDNCGYTF | TGTGCCATCAGTGAGGTCGGCGATAACTGTGGCTACACCTTC | TRBJ1-2 | . | . | TRBV10-3
CASSHRDRGTSQPQHF | TGTGCCAGCAGCCACCGGGACAGGGGGACCAGTCAGCCCCAGCATTTT | TRBJ1-5 | TRBD1 | . | TRBV4-2
CASGQGVNEQFF | TGTGCCAGCGGGCAGGGTGTCAATGAGCAGTTCTTC | TRBJ2-1 | . | . | TRBV27
CSVAGHTDTQYF | TGCAGTGTGGCGGGGCACACAGATACGCAGTATTTT | TRBJ2-3 | . | few | TRBV20-1
CASSLPTYTGELFF | TGTGCCAGCAGCTTACCGACGTACACCGGGGAGCTGTTTTTT | TRBJ2-2 | . | . | TRBV11-2
CASSQARGTTDAQYF | TGCGCCAGCAGCCAAGCACGCGGAACAACAGATGCGCAGTATTTT | TRBJ2-3 | . | . | TRBV4-1
CSARVVGAGGFQETQYF | TGCAGTGCTAGAGTTGTTGGAGCGGGAGGTTTCCAAGAGACCCAGTACTTC | TRBJ2-5 | TRBD2 | . | TRBV20-1
CASSPRASGINEQFF | TGTGCCAGCAGCCCGAGGGCTAGCGGGATCAATGAGCAGTTCTTC | TRBJ2-1 | TRBD2 | few | TRBV7-9
CASSSPSRGGTTPIYEQYF | TGTGCCAGCAGCTCACCAAGCCGAGGGGGGACAACCCCAATCTACGAGCAGTACTTC | TRBJ2-7 | . | few | TRBV7-9
CSARASGSRDTQYF | TGCAGTGCTAGGGCTTCTGGGTCGAGAGATACGCAGTATTTT | TRBJ2-3 | . | many | TRBV20-1
CASSDKGFGEQFF | TGTGCCAGCAGTGATAAGGGGTTCGGTGAGCAGTTCTTC | TRBJ2-1 | . | . | TRBV6-4
CASSSLTRFGSNQPQHF | TGTGCCAGCAGTTCCCTCACTAGGTTCGGGAGCAATCAGCCCCAGCATTTT | TRBJ1-5 | . | many | TRBV12-3/TRBV12-4
CASSLEPSGASTDTQYF | TGCGCCAGCAGCTTGGAACCCTCAGGGGCGAGCACAGATACGCAGTATTTT | TRBJ2-3 | . | . | TRBV5-1
CASSSTLSGIPYEQYF | TGTGCCAGCAGCTCCACCCTTAGCGGCATTCCCTACGAGCAGTACTTC | TRBJ2-7 | . | . | TRBV13
CASSQDRGRDGYTF | TGCGCCAGCAGCCAAGATCGGGGTCGAGATGGCTACACCTTC | TRBJ1-2 | . | . | TRBV4-1
CASSPEVYGEETQYF | TGTGCCAGCAGCCCAGAGGTATATGGAGAAGAGACCCAGTACTTC | TRBJ2-5 | . | few | TRBV7-9
CASSLGPGLAGVRFPYEQYF | TGCGCCAGCAGCCTGGGGCCTGGACTAGCGGGGGTTAGGTTCCCCTACGAGCAGTACTTC | TRBJ2-7 | TRBD2 | . | TRBV4-1
CASSRRGTGNTEAFF | TGTGCCAGCAGCCGCCGCGGGACAGGGAACACTGAAGCTTTCTTT | TRBJ1-1 | TRBD1 | . | TRBV3-1
CSANRGEGSGYTF | TGCAGTGCGAATCGAGGGGAAGGGAGTGGCTACACCTTC | TRBJ1-2 | . | . | TRBV20-1
CASSQEGSSYNSPLHF | TGTGCCAGCAGCCAAGAAGGCAGCTCCTATAATTCACCCCTCCACTTT | TRBJ1-6 | . | . | TRBV4-2
CASSAEGKSYEQYF | TGCGCCAGCAGCGCCGAGGGGAAATCCTACGAGCAGTACTTC | TRBJ2-7 | . | few | TRBV5-1
CASSESGTGSSPLHF | TGTGCCAGCAGTGAATCCGGGACAGGGTCTTCACCCCTCCACTTT | TRBJ1-6 | TRBD1 | . | TRBV25-1
CASGELAAYNEQFF | TGTGCCAGCGGTGAACTAGCGGCGTACAATGAGCAGTTCTTC | TRBJ2-1 | TRBD2 | . | TRBV28
CSARETSGSGNTIYF | TGCAGTGCTAGAGAAACCAGCGGCTCTGGAAACACCATATATTTT | TRBJ1-3 | . | . | TRBV20-1
CASSQQPGMNSLPHF | TGCGCCAGCAGCCAACAGCCGGGGATGAATTCACTCCCCCACTTT | TRBJ1-6 | . | . | TRBV5-1
CSAIADREYQPQHF | TGCAGTGCTATTGCGGACAGGGAATATCAGCCCCAGCATTTT | TRBJ1-5 | TRBD1 | many | TRBV20-1
CSASSGGTGDEQFF | TGCAGTGCTAGTAGTGGGGGCACCGGCGATGAGCAGTTCTTC | TRBJ2-1 | . | . | TRBV20-1
CASRSPGTWTQYF | TGTGCCAGCAGATCCCCGGGAACGTGGACCCAGTACTTC | TRBJ2-5 | . | many | TRBV7-9
CASSLVRGAYNEQFF | TGTGCCAGCAGCTTAGTGCGGGGGGCCTACAATGAGCAGTTCTTC | TRBJ2-1 | TRBD2 | many | TRBV7-2
CSARQALNTEAFF | TGCAGCGCGAGACAGGCTTTGAACACTGAAGCTTTCTTT | TRBJ1-1 | . | few | TRBV29-1
CASSEGLSQFF | TGCGCCAGCAGCGAGGGACTATCGCAGTTCTTC | TRBJ2-1 | TRBD2 | few | TRBV5-1
CASSLSIVEAFF | TGTGCCAGCAGTTTATCAATCGTTGAAGCTTTCTTT | TRBJ1-1 | . | . | TRBV12-3/TRBV12-4